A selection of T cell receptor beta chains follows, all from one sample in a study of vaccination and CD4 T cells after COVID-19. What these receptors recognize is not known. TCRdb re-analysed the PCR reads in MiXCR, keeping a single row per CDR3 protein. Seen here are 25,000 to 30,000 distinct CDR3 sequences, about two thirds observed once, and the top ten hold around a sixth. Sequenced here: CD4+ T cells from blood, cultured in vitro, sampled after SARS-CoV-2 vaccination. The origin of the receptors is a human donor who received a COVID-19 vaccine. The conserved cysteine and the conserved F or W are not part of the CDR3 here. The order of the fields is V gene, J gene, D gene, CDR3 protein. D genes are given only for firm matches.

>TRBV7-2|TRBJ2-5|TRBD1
ASSSPKGTGGRETQY
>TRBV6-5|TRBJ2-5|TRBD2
ASSYWGGGAGETQY
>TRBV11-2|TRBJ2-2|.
ASSSWEDTGELF
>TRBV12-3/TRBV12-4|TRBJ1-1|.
ASNKRENTEAF
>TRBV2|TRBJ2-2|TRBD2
ASRKLAGDTGELF
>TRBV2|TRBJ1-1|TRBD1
ASSEARTGGAEAF
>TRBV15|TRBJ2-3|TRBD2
ATSRDLAGASGSTDTQY
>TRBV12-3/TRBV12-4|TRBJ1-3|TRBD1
ASTRSSGGYGNTIY
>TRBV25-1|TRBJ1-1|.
ASSASGGTEAF
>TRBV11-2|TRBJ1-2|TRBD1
ASSSRQGSYGYT
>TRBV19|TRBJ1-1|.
ASNLLGDTEAF
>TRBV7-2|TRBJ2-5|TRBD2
ASVAGGRETQY
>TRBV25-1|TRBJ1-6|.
ASIPWPVSGSPLH
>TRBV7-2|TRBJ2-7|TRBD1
ASSGGQGRSYEQY
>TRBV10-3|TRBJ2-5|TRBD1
AITPGQGQETQY
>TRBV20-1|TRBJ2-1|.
SASAGNYNEQF
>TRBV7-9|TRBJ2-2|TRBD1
ASSRQGPNTGELF
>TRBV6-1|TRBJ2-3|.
ASGIKRQVITDTQY
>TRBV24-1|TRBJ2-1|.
ATKGVYNEQF
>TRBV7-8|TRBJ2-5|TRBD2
ASSLGQAWGGAQY
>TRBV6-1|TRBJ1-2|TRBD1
ASSEVRDRGGYT
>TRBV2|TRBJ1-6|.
ASSERGAISSPLH
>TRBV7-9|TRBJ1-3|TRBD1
ASSSSRGPGNTIY
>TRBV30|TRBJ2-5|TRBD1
AWSRKTGGSETQY
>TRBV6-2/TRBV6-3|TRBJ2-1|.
ASNRGYTTYNEQF
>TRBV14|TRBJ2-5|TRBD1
ASSLGQGALVETQY
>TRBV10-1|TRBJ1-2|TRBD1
ASKAGQGVNGYT
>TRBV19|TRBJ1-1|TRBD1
ASSGGTGGMNTEAF
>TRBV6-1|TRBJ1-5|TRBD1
ASSEWTGYSNQPQH
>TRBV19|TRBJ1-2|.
ASSQDGDYGYT
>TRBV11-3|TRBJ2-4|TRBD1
ASSPQTGTAVKNIQY
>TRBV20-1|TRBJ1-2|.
SAYDAENYGYT
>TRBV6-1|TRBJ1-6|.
ASTPGFISYNSPLH
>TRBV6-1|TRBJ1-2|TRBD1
ASTPDRENYGYT
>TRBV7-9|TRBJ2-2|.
ASSLRGTGELF
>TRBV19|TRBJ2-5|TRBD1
ASSLGQGLRETQY
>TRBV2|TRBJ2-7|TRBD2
ASRGRGVAYEQY
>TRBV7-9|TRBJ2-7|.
ASSLRGHEQY
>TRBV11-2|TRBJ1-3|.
ASTPPGINGNTIY
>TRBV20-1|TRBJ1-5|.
SAREGLGNQPQH
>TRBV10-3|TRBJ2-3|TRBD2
AISESGREGTDTQY
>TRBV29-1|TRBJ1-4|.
SVALELEANEKLF
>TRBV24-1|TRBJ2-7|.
ATSDGYPGGEQY
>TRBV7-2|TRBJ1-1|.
ASSLARRNTEAF
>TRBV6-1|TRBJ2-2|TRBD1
ASYRTGWGTGELF
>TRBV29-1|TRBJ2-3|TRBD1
SVESQGDTTDTQY
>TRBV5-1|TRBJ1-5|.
ASRKGSQPQH
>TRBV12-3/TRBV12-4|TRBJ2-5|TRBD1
ASSVDRVGETQY
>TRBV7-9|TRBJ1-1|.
ASSLVSGAEAF
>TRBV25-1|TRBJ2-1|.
ASSPGGDGESYNEQF
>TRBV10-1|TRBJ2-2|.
ASSEGPGELF
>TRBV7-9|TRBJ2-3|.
ASSLGGLRPEGGTQY
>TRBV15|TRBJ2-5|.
ATSREPEKAQY
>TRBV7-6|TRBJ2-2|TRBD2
ASSSSSSGTNTGELF